Below, 28 T cell receptor beta chains from the same sample are listed, as sequenced in a study of shared clonotypes between healthy human individuals. Some clones are missing from TCRdb's copy, which holds only in-frame ones; the method was immunoSEQ multiplex PCR. The sample shows hundreds of thousands of clones, less than 98% of them seen only once. The specimen sequenced was naive CD4+ T cells sorted from blood. Indicated subset: CD45RA+ positively selected. The receptor set was obtained from a woman aged 25 to 39 in good health.

In DNA form, the CDR3 reads TGTGCCAGCAGTCCCGTACTCGGGACAGTGAGGAACTATGGCTACACCTTC. Protein: CASSPVLGTVRNYGYTF. This chain joins TRBV28 and TRBJ1-2, with TRBD1 identical over 7 bases. Germline CDR1 and CDR2: MDHEN and SYDVKM. Germline trimming cut 5 bases from V and 2 bases from J; bases unmatched to any gene: 14. This CDR3 spans 17 amino acids.

J is TRBJ1-1 and V is TRBV19, with 7 nucleotides matching TRBD1. After removal of 5 bases from V and 3 bases from J, the junction contained 9 bases not matched to a gene. Germline V gene sequence: CDR1 LNHDA, CDR2 SQIVND (reference sequence). The CDR3 is 15 amino acids. CDR3 DNA sequence: TGTGCCAGTAGTGGCCGACAGGGCCGGTACACTGAAGCTTTCTTT. Translation: CASSGRQGRYTEAFF.

CDR3 sequence: CASSVVGTSVHEQFF. The CDR3 nucleotides are TGTGCCAGCAGCGTAGTTGGGACTAGCGTGCATGAGCAGTTCTTC. The V gene is TRBV9, the J gene TRBJ2-1; 10 nucleotides match TRBD2. J lost 8 bases, V lost 0 bases, and 5 bases had no gene match. CDR1 and CDR2 (germline): SGDLS, YYNGEE. This CDR3 contains 15 residues.

J is TRBJ2-3 and V is TRBV9; 9 bases align to TRBD2. This CDR3 is 15 amino acids long. J lost 7 bases, V lost 2 bases, and 8 bases had no gene match. Germline-derived CDR1 and CDR2 are SGDLS and YYNGEE. The CDR3 region is CASSVLSGSIYTQYF. DNA for the CDR3: TGTGCCAGCAGCGTCCTTAGCGGGAGCATATATACGCAGTATTTT.

This clone occurred once. The chain joins TRBV9 to TRBJ2-2; D is ambiguous. Germline lookup yields CDR1 SGDLS and CDR2 YYNGEE. Trimming took off 0 bases at V and 6 bases at J, with 9 bases between the two ends. This CDR3 contains 14 residues. CDR3 sequence reads: CASSVASVAGELFF. The CDR3 bases are TGTGCCAGCAGCGTAGCGTCTGTGGCCGGGGAGCTGTTTTTT. Variable domain in full (rest from reference TRBV9 and TRBJ2-2): DSGVTQTPKHLITATGQRVTLRCSPRSGDLSVYWYQQSLDQGLQFLIQYYNGEERAKGNILERFSAQQFPDLHSELNLSSLELGDSALYFCASSVASVAGELFFGEGSRLTVL.

This clone was detected only once. This rearrangement joins TRBV6-1 to TRBJ1-6; no firm D call. The CDR3 length is 14 residues. V gave up 8 bases and J gave up 9 bases, with 17 bases separating them. Germline CDR1 reads MNHNS; CDR2 reads SASEGT. Here the CDR3 DNA reads TGTGCCAGCTGTACCGGGCCTGCCTTTTCACCCCTCCACTTT. Translation: CASCTGPAFSPLHF.

The genes are TRBV19 and TRBJ2-5; D perhaps matches TRBD1 (6 bases). The V end lost 5 bases, the J end lost 2 bases, and 15 bases lay between the germline ends. CDR1 is LNHDA and CDR2 is SQIVND in the germline V gene (reference sequence). The CDR3 sequence is 15 residues long. The CDR3 nucleotides are TGTGCCAGTAGTGATCAGGGGTCCTCGCAAGAGACCCAGTACTTC. It codes for CASSDQGSSQETQYF.

This rearrangement joins TRBV28 to TRBJ2-2, with D tentatively TRBD1 or TRBD2 (5 bases each). The V end was cut by 7 bases, the J end by 1 base, with 10 bases between. This CDR3 spans 14 amino acids. Germline loops: CDR1 MDHEN, CDR2 SYDVKM. CDR3 nucleotides: TGTGCCAGCACTTCGGGGCAGAACACCGGGGAGCTGTTTTTT. Translated, it gives CASTSGQNTGELFF.

This chain connects TRBV19 to TRBJ2-7; 10 positions agree with TRBD1. V was pared by 3 bases and J by 3 bases, with 5 bases of the junction left unmatched. The CDR3 contains 15 residues. Germline V gene lookup returns CDR1 LNHDA and CDR2 SQIVND (reference sequence). CDR3 sequence: CASSIPRTGGYEQYF. Written as DNA, the CDR3 is TGTGCCAGTAGTATTCCCCGGACAGGGGGCTACGAGCAGTACTTC.

The chain couples TRBV2 to TRBJ2-1; tentatively, D is TRBD1 or TRBD2 (5 bases each). The V end lost 5 bases, the J end lost 5 bases, and 10 bases lay between the germline ends. CDR3 length: 13 residues. Germline CDR1 and CDR2: SNHLY and FYNNEI. The CDR3 protein is CASSMGRHNEQFF. As DNA, the CDR3 is TGTGCCAGCAGTATGGGACGGCACAATGAGCAGTTCTTC.

The chain has TRBV11-1 and TRBJ2-7; D remains ambiguous. CDR1 and CDR2 (germline): SGHAT, FQDESV (reference sequence). The CDR3 loop spans 15 amino acids. V was shortened by 0 bases and J by 4 bases, with 13 bases between the two germline ends. The CDR3 region is CASSLAGPIRYEQYF. The CDR3 DNA follows: TGTGCCAGCAGCTTAGCGGGCCCAATAAGGTACGAGCAGTACTTC.

The genes are TRBV18 and TRBJ2-2, with 12 nucleotides matching TRBD1. Germline loops: CDR1 KGHSH, CDR2 LQKENI. The CDR3 runs 16 residues. Trimming removed 6 bases from V and 3 bases from J; junction bases left unmatched: 5. CDR3 DNA sequence: TGTGCCAGCTCGGGGACAGGGGGCCCGGACACCGGGGAGCTGTTTTTT. Translated, it gives CASSGTGGPDTGELFF.

This clone occurred a few times. Other DNA sequences in the same sample also yield this CDR3. The chain is built from TRBV28 and TRBJ1-1, with no clear D. The CDR3 runs 11 residues. The germline V and J ends were trimmed by 6 bases and 0 bases, with 2 bases remaining between them. Germline V CDR1 and CDR2: MDHEN, SYDVKM. In DNA, the CDR3 is TGTGCCAGCAGGGTGAACACTGAAGCTTTCTTT. Encoded protein: CASRVNTEAFF.

The chain carries TRBV28 and TRBJ2-1; the D gene is possibly TRBD1 (5 bases). Germline-derived CDR1 and CDR2 are MDHEN and SYDVKM. The ends were cut back, 1 base at V and 4 bases at J, with 11 bases in the middle. This CDR3 contains 15 residues. CDR3 sequence: CASSLSQGGYNEQFF. The CDR3 nucleotides read TGTGCCAGCAGTTTATCGCAGGGTGGGTACAATGAGCAGTTCTTC.

As concerns this clone: The CDR3 does not close with the conserved phenylalanine or tryptophan, likely indicating a read error. The chain is built from TRBV19 and TRBJ2-7; 7 bases fit TRBD1. There are 15 residues in the CDR3. V gave up 6 bases and J gave up 2 bases; unmatched junction bases: 10. Germline CDR1 is LNHDA and CDR2 is SQIVND (reference sequence). For the CDR3, the DNA is TGTGCCAGTAGCCAGGGGGTTATCCCCACCTACGAGCAGTACCTC. Translation: CASSQGVIPTYEQYL.

The chain carries TRBV7-9 and TRBJ2-1, with 8 bases that match TRBD1. Germline CDR1 SEHNR, CDR2 FQNEAQ (reference sequence). Trimming at V came to 1 base and at J to 6 bases, leaving 11 bases not matched to a gene. The CDR3 extends over 17 amino acids. The CDR3 loop is CASSLVGVRGQGNEQFF. CDR3 DNA: TGTGCCAGCAGCTTAGTAGGTGTCAGGGGGCAAGGCAATGAGCAGTTCTTC.

V usage is TRBV10-3 and J usage is TRBJ2-7; 10 bases are a match to TRBD2. CDR3 length: 18 amino acids. V shed 4 bases, J shed 2 bases, and the junction held 14 bases outside the gene matches. Germline V CDR1 and CDR2: ENHRY, SYGVKD. CDR3 sequence (DNA): TGTGCCATCAGTGGTCCCCCCTTTAGAGCGGGAGGGCCCTACGAGCAGTACTTC. As protein: CAISGPPFRAGGPYEQYF.

This clone was observed once. The chain carries TRBV25-1 and TRBJ2-1, with D possibly being TRBD2 (6 bases). Germline V gene lookup returns CDR1 MGHDK and CDR2 SYGVNS. With 6 bases removed from V and 3 bases from J, the gap between germline ends came to 12 bases. The CDR3 is 14 amino acids. The CDR3 here is CASRFASDYNEQFF. DNA for the CDR3: TGTGCCAGCAGGTTCGCTAGCGACTACAATGAGCAGTTCTTC.

The gene calls are TRBV6-6 and TRBJ1-2, with unresolved D. CDR3 length: 13 residues. Germline values: CDR1 MNHNY, CDR2 SVGAGI (reference sequence). The germline V and J ends were trimmed by 2 bases and 4 bases, with 8 bases remaining between them. CDR3 in amino acids: CASSYGQFYGYTF. CDR3 sequence (DNA): TGTGCCAGCAGTTACGGGCAGTTCTATGGCTACACCTTC.

In its sample, this clone was seen once. The chain links TRBV11-2 to TRBJ1-4; D is unclear. The V end was cut by 5 bases, the J end by 7 bases, with 17 bases between. Per germline, CDR1 SGHAT and CDR2 FQNNGV. CDR3 size: 15 residues. This CDR3 reads CASSRPPGSREKLFF. CDR3 DNA: TGTGCCAGCAGCCGCCCGCCTGGATCTCGTGAAAAACTGTTTTTT.

About this clone: Additional DNA sequences in this sample encode the identical CDR3. V gene TRBV28 combines with J gene TRBJ2-7; TRBD1 matches at 11 bases. From germline, CDR1 is MDHEN and CDR2 SYDVKM. V gave up 6 bases and J gave up 1 base; unmatched junction bases: 2. The CDR3 loop spans 14 amino acids. CDR3 amino acids: CASRGTGGSYEQYF. The CDR3 DNA is TGTGCCAGCAGGGGGACAGGGGGTTCCTACGAGCAGTACTTC.

V usage is TRBV7-9 and J usage is TRBJ2-2; no reliable D call. This CDR3 contains 15 residues. Germline loops: CDR1 SEHNR, CDR2 FQNEAQ (reference sequence). Between the trimmed V and J ends, which lost 2 bases and 3 bases, there was a span of 10 bases. CDR3 loop: CASSLSPKDTGELFF. In nucleotides, the CDR3 is TGTGCCAGCAGCTTATCCCCCAAGGACACCGGGGAGCTGTTTTTT.

The chain couples TRBV6-6 to TRBJ2-2; D call uncertain. Germline loops: CDR1 MNHNY, CDR2 SVGAGI (reference sequence). The CDR3 totals 11 residues. With 5 bases removed from V and 8 bases from J, the gap between germline ends came to 6 bases. CDR3 coding DNA: TGTGCCAGCAGTACGGTGGGGGAGCTGTTTTTT. Protein sequence: CASSTVGELFF.

The V call is TRBV28, the J call TRBJ2-3; the match to TRBD1 covers 10 bases. Germline CDR1 reads MDHEN; CDR2 reads SYDVKM. Trimming removed 4 bases from V and 0 bases from J; junction bases left unmatched: 10. This CDR3 contains 18 residues. CDR3 DNA: TGTGCCAGCAGTTCTCCCGGGACAGGGGTTAGAAGCACAGATACGCAGTATTTT. Residues: CASSSPGTGVRSTDTQYF.

The rearrangement uses TRBV28 and TRBJ1-2, with 10 bases fitting TRBD1. This CDR3 is built from 15 residues. Germline lookup yields CDR1 MDHEN and CDR2 SYDVKM. Unmatched junction bases numbered 7, after V lost 5 bases and J lost 4 bases. In nucleotides, the CDR3 is TGTGCCAGCAGTCTGGGGACAGGGGTTTCCTATGGCTACACCTTC. The encoded protein is CASSLGTGVSYGYTF.

This clone came up once. The chain carries TRBV5-1 and TRBJ2-5; D is possibly TRBD2 (7 bases). This CDR3 has 15 amino acids. Germline V gives CDR1 SGHRS, CDR2 YFSETQ. Trimming removed 7 bases at V and 2 bases at J, with 18 bases between. CDR3 nucleotides: TGCGCCAGCGGACTAGGGGGAGGAAGTCAAGAGACCCAGTACTTC. The encoded protein is CASGLGGGSQETQYF.

The chain combines TRBV30 with TRBJ2-7; D is unresolved. This CDR3 is 11 amino acids long. Germline V CDR1 and CDR2: GTSNPN, SVGIG (reference sequence). V lost 7 bases and J 0 bases, leaving 7 bases between the germline ends. The CDR3 DNA follows: TGTGCCTACAGTAGCTCCTACGAGCAGTACTTC. Translated, it gives CAYSSSYEQYF.

This sequence joins TRBV14 and TRBJ2-3, with D hard to call. CDR3 length equals 11 residues. Germline-derived CDR1 and CDR2 are SGHDN and FVKESK. V gave up 3 bases and J gave up 5 bases, with 3 bases separating them. This CDR3 reads CASSQRDTQYF. CDR3 in DNA: TGTGCCAGCAGCCAGCGAGATACGCAGTATTTT.